This TCR beta chain was sequenced for a study of T cells in Graves' hyperthyroidism and ophthalmopathy. This clonotype was recorded at least ten times. Germline V lookup: CDR1 MNHNS, CDR2 SASEGT. The junction had 6 bases not matched to a gene; V was cut back by 7 bases and J by 4 bases. The CDR3 spans 14 residues. RNA transcripts were the template for amplifying TCR beta CDR3 regions. The HTBI primer set served for first-round RT-PCR of the TCR CDR3. MiXCR, applied by TCRdb to the multiplex PCR reads, yields one record per CDR3 protein. Of 350,000 to 500,000 distinct CDR3 sequences in the sample, roughly an eighth are singletons; the top ten hold 5.3%.

Source material: blood. This clonotype was sampled from a woman aged 18-29 years with Graves' hyperthyroidism. The V and J genes are TRBV6-1 and TRBJ2-1; 8 nucleotides match TRBD2. Here the CDR3 DNA reads TGTGCCAGCACTAATAGCGGGGTATACAATGAGCAGTTCTTC. Its protein is CASTNSGVYNEQFF.